The 17 T cell receptor beta chains listed next were all sequenced from one sample in a study of shared T cell receptors in the human thymus. Using immunoSEQ multiplex PCR, the repertoire was profiled, and TCRdb retains in-frame clones only, with some absent. The table lists about 730,000 clones, 75% to 90% of them singletons. These same records also appear under a second study, on human thymus T cells.

The specimen sequenced was thymocytes. The receptors shown here come from a girl less than two years old with a congenital heart defect.

The V and J genes are TRBV6-5 and TRBJ2-1, with TRBD2 matching 7 bases. J gave up 2 bases and V 6 bases, and 4 bases lay outside the gene matches. There are 14 residues in the CDR3. The germline V gene has CDR1 MNHEY and CDR2 SVGAGI. CDR3 coding DNA: TGTGCCAGCAGGGGGAGGGAGGCCTACAATGAGCAGTTCTTC. Its protein product is CASRGREAYNEQFF.

The chain is built from TRBV6-6 and TRBJ2-3, with D perhaps TRBD2 (6 bases). V was clipped by 6 bases and J by 2 bases, with 12 bases between them. This CDR3 is 14 amino acids long. Germline CDR1 is MNHNY and CDR2 is SVGAGI (reference sequence). CDR3 DNA sequence: TGTGCCAGCAGATCGGGGGAACCCACAGATACGCAGTATTTT. It yields the protein CASRSGEPTDTQYF.

The V gene is TRBV5-6, the J gene TRBJ1-2; D may be TRBD1 (6 bases). V lost 2 bases to trimming and J lost 3 bases, with 20 bases between them. Germline V CDR1 and CDR2: SGHDT, YYEEEE. This CDR3 has 17 amino acids. In DNA form, the CDR3 reads TGTGCCAGCAGCTTATATAGACAGGATCTTATAGACTATGGCTACACCTTC. Protein product: CASSLYRQDLIDYGYTF.

The CDR3, as DNA: TGCGCCAGCAGCTTTGGAGGGGTCTACGAGCAGTACTTC. The encoded protein is CASSFGGVYEQYF. V usage is TRBV5-1 and J usage is TRBJ2-7, with D possibly TRBD2 on 6 matching bases. V was shortened by 2 bases and J by 3 bases, with 9 bases between the two germline ends. The germline V gene encodes CDR1 SGHRS and CDR2 YFSETQ. The CDR3 sequence is 13 residues long. The whole variable domain, remainder taken from reference TRBV5-1 and TRBJ2-7, is KAGVTQTPRYLIKTRGQQVTLSCSPISGHRSVSWYQQTPGQGLQFLFEYFSETQRNKGNFPGRFSGRQFSNSRSEMNVSTLELGDSALYLCASSFGGVYEQYFGPGTRLTVT.

The V and J genes are TRBV5-8 and TRBJ1-5; no clear D gene. Germline CDR1 is SGHTS and CDR2 is YDEGEE. The CDR3 has 14 amino acids. Trimming took 2 bases from V and 4 from J, leaving 10 bases between them. The CDR3 DNA sequence: TGTGCCAGCAGCTTCCCTAACCATAATCAGCCCCAGCATTTT. Encoded protein: CASSFPNHNQPQHF.

This clone has just one count. This chain uses TRBV19 with TRBJ1-6; TRBD1 matches 9 bases. The junction had 9 bases not matched to a gene; V was cut back by 3 bases and J by 0 bases. Germline CDR1 LNHDA, CDR2 SQIVND (reference sequence). The CDR3 extends over 19 amino acids. CDR3 coding DNA: TGTGCCAGTAGTATTGTGGGGACAGGGCCGAGCTCCTATAATTCACCCCTCCACTTT. Protein product: CASSIVGTGPSSYNSPLHF.

The V gene is TRBV6-6, the J gene TRBJ1-5; no clear D. The CDR3 runs to 13 residues. Germline CDR1 reads MNHNY; CDR2 reads SVGAGI (reference sequence). V was pared by 8 bases and J by 6 bases, with 14 bases between. CDR3 sequence: CASRASSPQPQHF. CDR3 bases: TGTGCCAGCCGTGCGAGTTCACCTCAGCCCCAGCATTTT.

This clone was detected once. This chain connects TRBV2 to TRBJ1-6; D is perhaps TRBD1 (5 bases). Trimming left V 4 bases short and J 6 bases short, with 13 bases between. The CDR3 extends over 15 amino acids. Looked up from germline, CDR1 is SNHLY and CDR2 is FYNNEI. The DNA for the CDR3 is TGTGCCAGCAGTGGGGAGGGGCCGACTAATTCACCCCTCCACTTT. It encodes CASSGEGPTNSPLHF.

The chain has TRBV6-1 and TRBJ2-7; weak D call: TRBD1 (6 bases). In germline, CDR1 is MNHNS, CDR2 SASEGT. V shed 2 bases and J shed 3 bases, with 17 bases lying between them. The CDR3 contains 16 residues. CDR3 in amino acids: CASSEFGTRRVYEQYF. Written as DNA, the CDR3 is TGTGCCAGCAGTGAATTTGGGACAAGGAGAGTCTACGAGCAGTACTTC.

V gene TRBV7-7 combines with J gene TRBJ2-5, with a possible D match to TRBD1 (6 bases). CDR1 SSHAT and CDR2 FNYEAQ come from the germline V gene (reference sequence). V was shortened by 5 bases and J by 3 bases, with 19 bases between the two germline ends. The CDR3 is 16 amino acids. As DNA, the CDR3 is TGTGCCAGCAGCAGAAACCGGGACACTACTAAAGAGACCCAGTACTTC. This codes for CASSRNRDTTKETQYF.

This chain uses TRBV5-1 with TRBJ2-7, with TRBD1 identical over 8 bases. V was pared by 2 bases and J by 1 base, with 14 bases of the junction left unmatched. Germline loops: CDR1 SGHRS, CDR2 YFSETQ. The CDR3 loop spans 18 amino acids. CDR3: CASSFFGVGQGASYEQYF. CDR3 DNA: TGCGCCAGCAGCTTCTTCGGGGTGGGGCAGGGGGCTTCCTACGAGCAGTACTTC.

The chain combines TRBV5-4 with TRBJ1-2, with 7 positions matching TRBD1. The ends lost 3 bases at V and 2 bases at J; junction bases unmatched: 4. Germline V gene sequence: CDR1 SGHNT, CDR2 YYREEE (reference sequence). The CDR3 has 14 amino acids. The CDR3 sequence: CASSYTQGNYGYTF. The CDR3 DNA is TGTGCCAGCAGCTACACACAGGGGAACTATGGCTACACCTTC.

This chain connects TRBV4-1 to TRBJ2-7; 9 bases are a match to TRBD1. With V trimmed by 1 base and J by 5 bases, 12 bases remained unmatched. The CDR3 length is 17 residues. Germline CDR1 reads MGHRA; CDR2 reads YSYEKL. The chain's CDR3 is CASSQGGVGQGFDEQYF. CDR3 bases: TGCGCCAGCAGCCAAGGTGGTGTAGGACAGGGGTTTGACGAGCAGTACTTC.

The genes are TRBV27 and TRBJ1-2; D not certain. Trimming took off 10 bases at V and 4 bases at J, with 19 bases between the two ends. CDR3 size: 14 residues. CDR1 is MNHEY, CDR2 SMNVEV, per germline (reference sequence). CDR3 residues: CATQCPTVPYGYTF. CDR3 nucleotides: TGTGCCACCCAATGTCCAACAGTTCCCTATGGCTACACCTTC.

The chain has TRBV5-6 and TRBJ1-3, with a weak D call TRBD1 (6 bases). The V and J ends lost 3 bases and 2 bases respectively, with 12 bases between them. This CDR3 comprises 15 residues. Germline-derived CDR1 and CDR2 are SGHDT and YYEEEE. CDR3 residues: CASSSTGTTGNTIYF. As DNA, the CDR3 is TGTGCCAGCAGCTCAACCGGGACAACTGGAAACACCATATATTTT.

V is TRBV6-6 and J is TRBJ1-5, with D maybe TRBD1 (6 bases). Germline V gives CDR1 MNHNY, CDR2 SVGAGI (reference sequence). With 5 bases removed from V and 11 bases from J, the gap between germline ends came to 16 bases. The CDR3 contains 13 residues. CDR3 loop: CASSPDYPGAQHF. The CDR3, as DNA: TGTGCCAGCAGTCCAGATTACCCAGGGGCCCAGCATTTT.

The rearrangement links TRBV27 to TRBJ2-5, with D tentatively TRBD1 (6 bases). The V end was cut by 4 bases, the J end by 3 bases, with 12 bases between. The CDR3 runs 14 residues. Germline CDR1 is MNHEY and CDR2 is SMNVEV (reference sequence). The CDR3 protein is CASSSGTPEETQYF. The CDR3 DNA reads TGTGCCAGCAGTTCCGGGACACCTGAAGAGACCCAGTACTTC.